The source of this TCR beta chain is a study of T cell responses to AZD1222 COVID-19 vaccine. Findings of the study overall: Every sample of the repertoires postdated the peak T cell response.

TCRdb keeps only in-frame clones here, not all; method: immunoSEQ multiplex PCR. The profile covers about 110,000 clones, with around nine tenths appearing a single time and 2% to 2.5% taken by the ten largest. To note about this clone: Antigen unknown.

V was cut by 2 bases and J by 5 bases, with 12 bases left in between. This CDR3 comprises 14 residues. The germline CDR1 and CDR2 sequences are LGHDT and YNNKEL (reference sequence). The specimen was peripheral blood, collected 28 days after the second AZD1222 dose. The TCR comes from an adult who received the AZD1222 COVID-19 vaccine. The rearrangement links TRBV3-1 (or the pseudogene TRBV3-2) to TRBJ2-5, with D possibly being TRBD2 (6 bases). The DNA for the CDR3 is TGTGCCAGCAGCCAATTGGGGGGTTGGGAGACCCAGTACTTC. It is translated as CASSQLGGWETQYF.